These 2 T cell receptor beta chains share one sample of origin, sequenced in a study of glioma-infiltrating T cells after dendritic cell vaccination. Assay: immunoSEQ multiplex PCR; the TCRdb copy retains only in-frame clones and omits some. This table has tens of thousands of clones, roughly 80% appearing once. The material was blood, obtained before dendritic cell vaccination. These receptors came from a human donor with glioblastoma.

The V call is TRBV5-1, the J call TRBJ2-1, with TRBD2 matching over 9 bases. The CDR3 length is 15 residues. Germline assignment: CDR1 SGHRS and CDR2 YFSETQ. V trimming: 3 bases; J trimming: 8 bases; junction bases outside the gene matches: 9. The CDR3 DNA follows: TGCGCCAGCAGCTGGACGGGCGGGAGGGGTGATGAGCAGTTCTTC. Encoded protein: CASSWTGGRGDEQFF.

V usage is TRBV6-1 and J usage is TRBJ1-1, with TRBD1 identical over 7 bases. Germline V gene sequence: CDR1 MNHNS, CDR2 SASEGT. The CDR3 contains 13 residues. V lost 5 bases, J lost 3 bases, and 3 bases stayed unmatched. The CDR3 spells CASSIRGDTEAFF. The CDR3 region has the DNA TGTGCCAGCAGTATCAGGGGGGACACTGAAGCTTTCTTT.